The clone carrying this T cell receptor (beta chain) was seen just once. No antigen is known for it. The sample is drawn from a study of T cell responses to AZD1222 COVID-19 vaccine. Study results and limitations: Females made up more of the donors, who were largely white British, and clonal diversity may have come out too low. Regions left unmutated in variants are reportedly the target of nearly half of spike-specific TCRs.

Clones were read by immunoSEQ multiplex PCR, and TCRdb kept only the in-frame ones, dropping some. The sample contains 150,000 to 200,000 clones, roughly 93% of which appear only once. The V and J ends lost 0 bases and 3 bases respectively, with 11 bases between them. This CDR3 comprises 15 residues. Germline V lookup: CDR1 LGHDT, CDR2 YNNKEL (reference sequence). The chain couples TRBV3-1 (or the pseudogene TRBV3-2) to TRBJ1-2; possibly TRBD1 for D (5 bases). Source: peripheral blood, taken on day 0 of AZD1222 vaccination. This receptor was identified in an adult in good health. The CDR3 coding sequence is TGTGCCAGCAGCCAAGATCGAGGCAGGGACTATGGCTACACCTTC. Its protein product is CASSQDRGRDYGYTF.